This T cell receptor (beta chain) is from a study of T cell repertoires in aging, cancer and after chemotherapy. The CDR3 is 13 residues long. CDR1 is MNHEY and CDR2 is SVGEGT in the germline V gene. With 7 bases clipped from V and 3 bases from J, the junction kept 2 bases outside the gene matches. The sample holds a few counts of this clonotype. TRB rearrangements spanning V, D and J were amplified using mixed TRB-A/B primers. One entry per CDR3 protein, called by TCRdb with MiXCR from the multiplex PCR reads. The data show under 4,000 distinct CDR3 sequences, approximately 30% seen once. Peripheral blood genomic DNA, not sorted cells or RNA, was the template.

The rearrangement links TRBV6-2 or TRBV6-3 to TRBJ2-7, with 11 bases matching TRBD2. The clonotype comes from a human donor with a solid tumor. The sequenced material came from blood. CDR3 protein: CASTLAGGYEQYF. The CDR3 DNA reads TGTGCCAGCACTCTAGCGGGAGGCTACGAGCAGTACTTC.